This T cell receptor beta chain stems from a study of TIL therapy for anti-PD-1-resistant metastatic lung cancer (dated by TCRdb to 2020 to 2022). Background for the entire study: Tumors were collected before any PD-1/PD-L1 blockade, after which patients were given nivolumab, and patients who progressed were given lymphodepletion, an infusion of expanded TIL and IL-2. A median non-synonymous tumor mutation burden of approximately 1.5 mutations per megabase was determined across the cohort by whole-exome sequencing. Among the enrolled patients, the median age was around 54 years (range 38-75), and the median tumor PD-L1 proportion score was around 6%. Tumor and peripheral blood T cell receptor beta sequencing was used to track clonotypes across tumor, expanded TIL product and serial blood samples. The cohort was composed predominantly of lung adenocarcinoma, with a few EGFR-mutant and two ALK-rearranged tumors included, and half of patients were identified as current or former smokers. General study outcomes and caveats: The cohort was highly selected, with more treatment-naive, never-smoker and oncogene-addicted patients than typical, limiting generalizability. Infused TIL clonotypes partially replaced the baseline peripheral repertoire then decayed over months, with no apparent association between persistence and response. The study protocol defined all tumor marker inferences as exploratory.

TCR beta CDR3 regions were amplified from genomic DNA by bias-controlled multiplex PCR with the immunoSEQ v3 hsTCRB kit. The TCR libraries were sequenced on an Illumina NextSeq 500 to about 1.8 million read pairs for survey level or 5-6 million read pairs for deep level. The authors' pipeline ran thus. The immunoSEQ Analyzer software assigned V, D and J genes, filtered out non-productive sequences, and reported clonality. Repertoires were compared by productive Simpson clonality and by the Morisita overlap index of productive TRB rearrangements between infused TIL and blood. For each clone in blood, the absolute clonotype count was estimated by multiplying the lymphocyte count by the CD3+ fraction and by the clone's productive frequency. In TCRdb, the immuneACCESS table is reduced to in-frame sequences with V and J assigned. These tables do not hold every clone; where another copy was compared, an unresolved V gene accounts for under half, and the others remain unexplained. V, J and clone size derive from that table, while D and trimming were established from the DNA sequence. The sample table holds about 15,000 clones, of which approximately 85% were seen once. The ten largest clones capture over 0.65% of the sample.

Interpreted using the paper, the time point label stands for: pre-treatment sample, taken before nivolumab and TIL therapy. Adults with stage 4 NSCLC were enrolled in a dual-center phase I trial from October 2017 to January 2020. The samples were obtained from a phase I trial that was single-arm and open-label and tested tumor-infiltrating lymphocyte therapy combined with nivolumab in advanced non-small cell lung cancer. Mononuclear cells from blood collected in EDTA tubes were isolated on a Ficoll gradient and snap-frozen as pellets, and DNA was then extracted using a Qiagen mini-prep kit. The germline V and J ends show losses of 0 bases and 5 bases respectively, and no gene match explains 7 bases of the junction. The CDR3 sequence holds 15 residues, the cysteine and phenylalanine included. Solely the CDR3 DNA is kept, with 45 bases framed from the first base. The germline V gene specifies SGHRS as CDR1 and YFSETQ as CDR2.

Details on this clone: There is no known antigen for this receptor. It has no much larger one-base neighbor in the sample; base qualities were not kept.

The rearranged chain carries TRBV5-1 and TRBJ2-7, and 8 junctional nucleotides match TRBD2. The source of this sequence is a person between 30 and 80 years old with non-small cell lung cancer. Sample: blood, taken at baseline. The DNA is as follows: TGCGCCAGCAGCTTGGCGGGACTAGTTGGCCACGAGCAGTACTTC. This yields the protein CASSLAGLVGHEQYF.